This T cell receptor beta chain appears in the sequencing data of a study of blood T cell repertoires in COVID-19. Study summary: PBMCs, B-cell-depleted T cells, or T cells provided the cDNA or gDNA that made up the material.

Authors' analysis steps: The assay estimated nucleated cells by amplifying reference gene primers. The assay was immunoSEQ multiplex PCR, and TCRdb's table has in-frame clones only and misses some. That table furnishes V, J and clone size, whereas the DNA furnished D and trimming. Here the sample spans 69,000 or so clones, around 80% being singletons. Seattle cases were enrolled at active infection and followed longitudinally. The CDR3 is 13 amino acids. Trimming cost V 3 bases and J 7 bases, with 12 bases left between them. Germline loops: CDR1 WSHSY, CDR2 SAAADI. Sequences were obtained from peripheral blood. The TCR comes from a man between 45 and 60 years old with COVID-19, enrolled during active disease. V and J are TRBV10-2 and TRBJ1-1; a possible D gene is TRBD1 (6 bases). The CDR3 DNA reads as TGCGCCAGCAGTGACACAGGGCTAGGTGAAGCTTTCTTT. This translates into CASSDTGLGEAFF.